The 17 T cell receptor beta chains given below trace back to one sample, sequenced in a study of shared clonotypes between healthy human individuals. TCRdb keeps only in-frame clones here, not all; method: immunoSEQ multiplex PCR. The repertoire includes some 2,500,000 clones, over 85% of them detected once, and 0.36% sits in the top ten. The sequencing sample was made of naive CD4+ T cells from PBMCs. The subset here: CD45RA+ positively selected. These receptors all stem from a man aged 18 to 29 in good health. Some clones in this sample may be carry-over from other donors' samples.

The chain has TRBV6-5 and TRBJ2-1, with 7 bases lining up with TRBD2. Germline-derived CDR1 and CDR2 are MNHEY and SVGAGI. The CDR3 totals 16 residues. V lost 0 bases, J lost 3 bases, and 5 bases stayed unmatched. CDR3 nucleotide sequence: TGTGCCAGCAGTTACTCGAGCGGGATAGGCTACAATGAGCAGTTCTTC. Its translation: CASSYSSGIGYNEQFF.

The chain carries TRBV2 and TRBJ2-1; 10 positions agree with TRBD2. Germline V gene data show CDR1 as SNHLY and CDR2 as FYNNEI. With 8 bases clipped from V and 2 bases from J, the junction kept 3 bases outside the gene matches. This CDR3 contains 14 residues. DNA for the CDR3: TGTGCCAGCTACAGCGGGAGGGCCTACAATGAGCAGTTCTTC. Protein product: CASYSGRAYNEQFF.

This clone was detected once. The chain combines TRBV23-1 with TRBJ2-2, with D unclear. TRBV23-1 belongs to the ORF category, with a function that is uncertain. This CDR3 is 14 amino acids long. Trimming removed 0 bases at V and 6 bases at J, with 8 bases between. CDR3 region: CASSQSRPAGELFF. CDR3 DNA sequence: TGCGCCAGCAGTCAATCGCGGCCGGCCGGGGAGCTGTTTTTT.

The V call is TRBV6-5, the J call TRBJ1-6; tentatively, D is TRBD1 (5 bases). V lost 11 bases and J lost 5, with 19 bases in between. The CDR3 is 15 amino acids. CDR1 is MNHEY, CDR2 SVGAGI, per germline. The CDR3 is CAVKRGSWDNSPLHF. The CDR3 DNA follows: TGTGCCGTAAAGCGGGGGTCTTGGGATAATTCACCCCTCCACTTT.

In this sample, this clone turned up once. This sequence joins TRBV5-6 and TRBJ2-5, with 10 bases aligning to TRBD2. This CDR3 has 16 amino acids. Trimming took 4 bases from V and 9 from J; bases not matched to a gene: 15. Per the germline V gene, CDR1 is SGHDT and CDR2 is YYEEEE. Written as DNA, the CDR3 is TGTGCCAGCAGCCCTACCCGACTAGCGGGTGAGAGGTCCCAGTACTTC. It is translated as CASSPTRLAGERSQYF.

CDR3 region: CASTSLQGKPQHF. The CDR3 nucleotides are TGTGCCAGTACTTCGTTACAGGGGAAGCCCCAGCATTTT. The chain combines TRBV19 with TRBJ1-5; 7 bases align to TRBD1. The trim removed 7 bases at V and 8 bases at J, leaving 8 bases unmatched. The length of the CDR3 is 13 residues. CDR1 is LNHDA, CDR2 SQIVND, per germline (reference sequence). The complete variable domain, with remaining parts taken from reference TRBV19 and TRBJ1-5, reads DGGITQSPKYLFRKEGQNVTLSCEQNLNHDAMYWYRQDPGQGLRLIYYSQIVNDFQKGDIAEGYSVSREKKESFPLTVTSAQKNPTAFYLCASTSLQGKPQHFGDGTRLSIL.

The rearrangement links TRBV2 to TRBJ1-2; weak D call: TRBD1 (5 bases). This CDR3 is built from 12 residues. In germline, CDR1 is SNHLY, CDR2 FYNNEI. V gave up 2 bases and J gave up 7 bases, with 8 bases separating them. The CDR3 DNA follows: TGTGCCAGCAGTGAAATGGGGACTGGCTACACCTTC. This gives the protein CASSEMGTGYTF.

V usage is TRBV5-4 and J usage is TRBJ2-5, with D perhaps matching TRBD2 (6 bases). Trimming removed 1 base from V and 4 bases from J, with 17 bases in between. Germline values: CDR1 SGHNT, CDR2 YYREEE (reference sequence). This CDR3 spans 16 amino acids. CDR3 protein: CASSLSGGGVRETQYF. As DNA, the CDR3 is TGTGCCAGCAGCTTGTCTGGTGGCGGGGTCCGAGAGACCCAGTACTTC.

V gene TRBV28 combines with J gene TRBJ2-3, with 9 bases fitting TRBD2. The trim removed 5 bases at V and 4 bases at J, leaving 13 bases unmatched. The CDR3 runs 17 residues. CDR1 and CDR2 (germline): MDHEN, SYDVKM. DNA of the CDR3: TGTGCCAGCAGTCGGCCGACTAGCGGCTACAGGGCAGATACGCAGTATTTT. Protein product: CASSRPTSGYRADTQYF.

J is TRBJ2-3 and V is TRBV7-2, with 10 bases fitting TRBD2. Trimming took 1 base from V and 8 from J; bases not matched to a gene: 6. Germline CDR1 is SGHTA and CDR2 is FQGNSA. This CDR3 is 15 amino acids long. DNA of the CDR3: TGTGCCAGCAGCTTAGGCCGAGCGGGAGGGCTTACGCAGTATTTT. Translating it yields CASSLGRAGGLTQYF.

The rearrangement uses TRBV6-1 and TRBJ2-7, with 7 positions matching TRBD2. The CDR3 consists of 13 residues. In germline, CDR1 is MNHNS, CDR2 SASEGT. V dropped 6 bases and J dropped 5; count of bases not matched to a gene: 7. In DNA form, the CDR3 reads TGTGCCAGCAGATCGACTAGCCTGAACGAGCAGTACTTC. It is translated as CASRSTSLNEQYF.

The V call is TRBV30, the J call TRBJ2-7, with TRBD1 matching 9 bases. After removal of 3 bases from V and 2 bases from J, the junction contained 14 bases not matched to a gene. The CDR3 is made up of 17 amino acids. Germline V gene data show CDR1 as GTSNPN and CDR2 as SVGIG (reference sequence). This CDR3 is CAWRGQGRTRNTYEQYF. The CDR3 coding sequence is TGTGCCTGGAGGGGACAGGGAAGGACTAGGAACACCTACGAGCAGTACTTC.

This chain uses TRBV4-1 with TRBJ2-7; D may be TRBD1 or TRBD2 (6 bases each). This CDR3 has 14 residues. Germline values: CDR1 MGHRA, CDR2 YSYEKL. Trimming shortened V by 4 bases and J by 6 bases, and 16 bases separated the two germline ends. The CDR3 region is CASSLWPRGAEQYF. Written as DNA, the CDR3 is TGCGCCAGCAGCCTCTGGCCTAGGGGGGCCGAGCAGTACTTC.

The J gene is TRBJ2-1, the V gene TRBV2; the D gene could be TRBD1 or TRBD2 (5 bases each). Germline assignment: CDR1 SNHLY and CDR2 FYNNEI. The CDR3 loop spans 16 amino acids. V gave up 4 bases and J gave up 0 bases, with 13 bases separating them. DNA of the CDR3: TGTGCCAGCAGTGCGGGGTTTAGGGGCTCCTACAATGAGCAGTTCTTC. Its protein is CASSAGFRGSYNEQFF.

This clone was found a few times. Other nucleotide sequences from this sample produce the same CDR3. The chain recombines TRBV18 with TRBJ1-1; tentative D call: TRBD1 (6 bases). This CDR3 region has 14 residues. Germline CDR1 reads KGHSH; CDR2 reads LQKENI. The ends were cut back, 1 base at V and 1 base at J, with 7 bases in the middle. The DNA of the CDR3 is TGTGCCAGCTCACCACAGGGGGAGAACACTGAAGCTTTCTTT. This codes for CASSPQGENTEAFF.

The rearrangement uses TRBV14 and TRBJ1-1; unclear D gene. With 0 bases removed from V and 1 base from J, the gap between germline ends came to 15 bases. The CDR3 loop spans 17 amino acids. The germline V gene has CDR1 SGHDN and CDR2 FVKESK. The CDR3, as DNA: TGTGCCAGCAGCCAAGAACCTCGTTTGACCCAGAACACTGAAGCTTTCTTT. Translating gives CASSQEPRLTQNTEAFF. The entire variable domain, with the rest obtained from reference TRBV14 and TRBJ1-1, is as follows: EAGVTQFPSHSVIEKGQTVTLRCDPISGHDNLYWYRRVMGKEIKFLLHFVKESKQDESGMPNNRFLAERTGGTYSTLKVQPAELEDSGVYFCASSQEPRLTQNTEAFFGQGTRLTVV.

This clone was counted a single time. The rearrangement joins TRBV5-1 to TRBJ2-3; maybe TRBD1 (6 bases). From germline, CDR1 is SGHRS and CDR2 YFSETQ. The germline V and J ends were trimmed by 6 bases and 2 bases, with 19 bases remaining between them. The CDR3 is 16 amino acids. The chain's CDR3 is CASTPGPDRLTDTQYF. The DNA of the CDR3 is TGCGCCAGCACCCCAGGTCCGGACAGACTCACAGATACGCAGTATTTT.